These 18 T cell receptor beta chains were all obtained from the same sample, sequenced in a study of blood T cells in healthy people across ages. Primed by a sample-barcoded 5' primer and a J-beta primer mix, a second PCR proceeded for about 6 to 11 cycles. TCRdb reprocessed the 5' RACE reads via MiXCR and lists one record per CDR3 protein. This table has around 2 million distinct CDR3 sequences, 35% to 50% appearing once. Material for sequencing was blood. These receptors were taken from a human donor in good health.

This chain's CDR3 is CASSPNRGREQPQHF. The CDR3 DNA follows: TGTGCCAGCAGCCCCAACAGGGGTAGGGAGCAGCCCCAGCATTTT. The chain uses TRBV11-2 and TRBJ1-5, with 7 bases that match TRBD1. Germline loops: CDR1 SGHAT, CDR2 FQNNGV. This CDR3 has 15 residues. V lost 5 bases and J lost 7; bases outside the gene matches: 11.

There are a few counts of this clonotype. The chain joins TRBV7-9 to TRBJ2-7; D may correspond to TRBD1 or TRBD2 (5 bases each). Germline V CDR1 and CDR2: SEHNR, FQNEAQ (reference sequence). Trimming stripped 1 base from V and 7 bases from J, with 14 bases between. The CDR3 spans 14 residues. This chain's CDR3 is CASSLGGIAGEQYF. CDR3 sequence (DNA): TGTGCCAGCAGCTTAGGGGGGATAGCTGGGGAGCAGTACTTC.

J is TRBJ1-2 and V is TRBV14, with D unclear. Trimming removed 4 bases at V and 3 bases at J, with 9 bases between. The CDR3 totals 13 residues. The germline CDR1 and CDR2 sequences are SGHDN and FVKESK. CDR3 sequence (DNA): TGTGCCAGCAGCCCGGACGTAGACTATGGCTACACCTTC. This codes for CASSPDVDYGYTF.

There are a few counts of this clonotype. The chain employs TRBV20-1 and TRBJ2-1, with D possibly being TRBD2 (6 bases). Germline CDR1 and CDR2: DFQATT and SNEGSKA (reference sequence). Trimming stripped 2 bases from V and 10 bases from J, with 15 bases between. The CDR3 spans 13 residues. The CDR3 loop is CSARPGTSPEQFF. The DNA for the CDR3 is TGCAGTGCTAGACCCGGGACTTCCCCAGAGCAGTTCTTC.

The chain is built from TRBV7-3 and TRBJ2-1, with 8 positions matching TRBD1. V lost 5 bases and J lost 3; bases outside the gene matches: 9. Germline V gene lookup returns CDR1 SGHTA and CDR2 FQGTGA. The CDR3 runs to 16 residues. The CDR3 DNA reads TGTGCCAGCAGCACCGAGGGGACAGGAGGCTACAATGAGCAGTTCTTC. This gives the protein CASSTEGTGGYNEQFF.

The chain carries TRBV3-1 and TRBJ1-3, with D possibly TRBD1 on 5 matching bases. The CDR3 contains 15 residues. Trimming took 6 bases from V and 9 from J, leaving 21 bases between them. Germline lookup yields CDR1 LGHDT and CDR2 YNNKEL (reference sequence). For the CDR3, the DNA is TGTGCCAGCAGTCCACTCACAGAAGAAAGGGGCACCATATATTTT. It translates to CASSPLTEERGTIYF.

V usage is TRBV7-6 and J usage is TRBJ1-1, with D perhaps matching TRBD1 (5 bases). The germline V gene has CDR1 SGHVS and CDR2 FNYEAQ. V lost 9 bases to trimming and J lost 4 bases, with 12 bases between them. This CDR3 is 12 amino acids long. The CDR3 spells CASPRESTEAFF. CDR3 DNA sequence: TGTGCCAGTCCCAGGGAGTCCACTGAAGCTTTCTTT.

The rearrangement uses TRBV2 and TRBJ2-4; 7 nucleotides align to TRBD2. The CDR3 has 12 residues. V gave up 7 bases and J gave up 7 bases; unmatched junction bases: 4. Germline V CDR1 and CDR2: SNHLY, FYNNEI. CDR3 sequence: CASKGGDNIQYF. CDR3 nucleotide sequence: TGTGCCAGCAAGGGAGGGGATAACATTCAGTACTTC.

This clonotype was observed a few times. The chain joins TRBV5-1 to TRBJ2-7; 7 nucleotides line up with TRBD1. The DNA end is more similar to TRBJ2-4, so the J call may be wrong. The CDR3 runs to 18 residues. In germline, CDR1 is SGHRS, CDR2 YFSETQ. CDR3 DNA: TGCGCCAGCAGCTTGGAGTGGGCCCACAGGGGAGCCAAAAACATTCAGTACTTC. Amino acids: CASSLEWAHRGAKNIQYF.

In its sample, this clonotype was seen a few times. The chain has TRBV7-2 and TRBJ2-5, with a possible D match to TRBD1 (7 bases). The germline V gene encodes CDR1 SGHTA and CDR2 FQGNSA. Deletions cut 3 bases from V and 1 base from J, with 15 bases between. CDR3 size: 16 residues. CDR3 in amino acids: CASSFGAGGTQETQYF. CDR3 in DNA: TGTGCCAGCAGCTTTGGGGCAGGGGGGACCCAAGAGACCCAGTACTTC.

This rearrangement joins TRBV6-5 to TRBJ1-5; 7 bases are shared with TRBD1. Trimming at V came to 8 bases and at J to 4 bases, leaving 11 bases not matched to a gene. Germline values: CDR1 MNHEY, CDR2 SVGAGI. The CDR3 spans 15 residues. The CDR3 spells CASRKGAGRNQPQHF. CDR3 bases: TGTGCCAGCCGAAAGGGGGCAGGGAGGAATCAGCCCCAGCATTTT.

This chain links TRBV20-1 with TRBJ2-7, with TRBD2 identical over 7 bases. Trimming removed 5 bases from V and 3 bases from J; junction bases left unmatched: 7. The germline V gene encodes CDR1 DFQATT and CDR2 SNEGSKA (reference sequence). The CDR3 has 13 residues. The CDR3 here is CSAGLTGGYEQYF. In DNA form, the CDR3 reads TGCAGTGCTGGACTGACGGGAGGCTACGAGCAGTACTTC.

The CDR3 bases are TGTGCCAGCAGTTTAGCCGTCGTAGGCTATGGCTACACCTTC. Its protein product is CASSLAVVGYGYTF. This chain uses TRBV12-3 or TRBV12-4 with TRBJ1-2, with unresolved D. The CDR3 runs to 14 residues. V gave up 0 bases and J gave up 4 bases, with 9 bases separating them.

This clonotype was seen a handful of times. The chain carries TRBV12-3 or TRBV12-4 and TRBJ1-1, with D possibly being TRBD1 (5 bases). The CDR3 spans 12 residues. Trimming stripped 3 bases from V and 7 bases from J, with 9 bases between. The CDR3 DNA follows: TGTGCCAGCAGTTTCCAGGGTATTGAAGCTTTCTTT. Amino acid sequence: CASSFQGIEAFF.

This clonotype was detected a few times. The rearrangement joins TRBV2 to TRBJ1-5, with 9 bases matching TRBD1. Unmatched junction bases numbered 5, after V lost 9 bases and J lost 2 bases. CDR3 size: 14 residues. The germline CDR1 and CDR2 sequences are SNHLY and FYNNEI. The CDR3 region is CASEDRGGNQPQHF. The CDR3 DNA is TGTGCCAGTGAGGACAGGGGTGGCAATCAGCCCCAGCATTTT.

The genes are TRBV6-2 or TRBV6-3 and TRBJ1-2; 10 nucleotides line up with TRBD1. The CDR3 covers 14 residues. Germline V gene sequence: CDR1 MNHEY, CDR2 SVGEGT. After removal of 10 bases from V and 6 bases from J, the junction contained 11 bases not matched to a gene. The CDR3 protein is CATTRDRGVNGYTF. The DNA for the CDR3 is TGTGCCACTACGAGGGACAGGGGTGTGAATGGCTACACCTTC.

V and J are TRBV20-1 and TRBJ2-5; D remains ambiguous. CDR3 length: 14 residues. Germline CDR1 DFQATT, CDR2 SNEGSKA (reference sequence). V was pared by 3 bases and J by 5 bases, with 16 bases between. The CDR3 DNA follows: TGCAGTGCTAGTTTGGTTGATCTTCGGGAGACCCAGTACTTC. Encoded protein: CSASLVDLRETQYF.

Only a few counts were recorded for this clonotype. A junction boundary mismatches the germline segment, possibly from a read error. This chain uses TRBV6-2 or TRBV6-3 with TRBJ2-7, with D perhaps TRBD1 (6 bases). Germline values: CDR1 MNHEY, CDR2 SVGEGT. The CDR3 consists of 16 residues. CDR3 bases: TGTGCCAGCAGTCTCGGCCGGACAGCGCTCTCCTACGGGCAGTACTTC. It is translated as CASSLGRTALSYGQYF.